This TCR beta chain stems from a study of cytomegalovirus exposure and HLA in healthy donors. The CDR3 has 14 residues. From germline, CDR1 is MNHNY and CDR2 SVGAGI (reference sequence). The germline V and J ends were trimmed by 10 bases and 7 bases, with 20 bases remaining between them. 60 Vbeta and 13 Jbeta primers were used in PCR. Sequencing used immunoSEQ multiplex PCR; TCRdb keeps in-frame clones, though not all of them. The data show more than 200,000 clones, over 60% seen once. The clonotype comes from a male donor in good health and CMV-seronegative. The sample consisted of PBMCs. This rearrangement joins TRBV6-6 to TRBJ1-5, with a weak D call TRBD1 (5 bases). In DNA, the CDR3 is TGTGCCACCCCCGGTGGTCAGGGTTACCAGCCCCAGCATTTT. Encoded protein: CATPGGQGYQPQHF.